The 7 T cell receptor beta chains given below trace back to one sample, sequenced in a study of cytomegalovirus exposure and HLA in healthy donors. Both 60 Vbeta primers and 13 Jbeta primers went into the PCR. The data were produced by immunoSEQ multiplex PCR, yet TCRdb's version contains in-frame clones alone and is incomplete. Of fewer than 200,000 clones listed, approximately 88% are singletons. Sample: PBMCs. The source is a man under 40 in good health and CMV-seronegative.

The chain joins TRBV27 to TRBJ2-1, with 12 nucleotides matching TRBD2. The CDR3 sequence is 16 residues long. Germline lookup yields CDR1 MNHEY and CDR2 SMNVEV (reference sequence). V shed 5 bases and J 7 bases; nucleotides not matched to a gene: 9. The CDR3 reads CASSPRLAGAGNEQFF. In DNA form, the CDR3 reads TGTGCCAGCAGTCCGAGACTAGCGGGAGCTGGGAATGAGCAGTTCTTC.

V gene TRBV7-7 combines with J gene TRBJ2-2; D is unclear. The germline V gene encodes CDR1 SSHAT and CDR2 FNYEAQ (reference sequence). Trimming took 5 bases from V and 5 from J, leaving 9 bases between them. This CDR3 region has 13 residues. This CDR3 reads CASSHARTGELFF. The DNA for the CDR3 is TGTGCCAGCAGCCACGCTAGGACCGGGGAGCTGTTTTTT.

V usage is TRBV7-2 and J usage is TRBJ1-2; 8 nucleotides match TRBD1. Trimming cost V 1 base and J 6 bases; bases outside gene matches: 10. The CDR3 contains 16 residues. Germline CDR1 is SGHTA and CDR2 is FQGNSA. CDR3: CASSLEFAGGSDGYTF. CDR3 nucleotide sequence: TGTGCCAGCAGCTTAGAGTTTGCAGGGGGCAGCGATGGCTACACCTTC.

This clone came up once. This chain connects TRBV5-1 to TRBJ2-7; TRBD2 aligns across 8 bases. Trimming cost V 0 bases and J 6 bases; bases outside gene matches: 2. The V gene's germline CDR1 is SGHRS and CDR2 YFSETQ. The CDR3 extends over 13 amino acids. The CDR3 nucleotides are TGCGCCAGCAGCTTGGCCGGGGGGGTCGAGCAGTACTTC. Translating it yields CASSLAGGVEQYF.

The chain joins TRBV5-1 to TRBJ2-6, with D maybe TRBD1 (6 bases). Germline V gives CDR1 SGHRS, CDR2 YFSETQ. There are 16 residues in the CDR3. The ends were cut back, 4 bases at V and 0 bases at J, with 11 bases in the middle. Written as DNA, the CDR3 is TGCGCCAGCAGCCTCACAGGGAGCTCTGGGGCCAACGTCCTGACTTTC. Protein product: CASSLTGSSGANVLTF.

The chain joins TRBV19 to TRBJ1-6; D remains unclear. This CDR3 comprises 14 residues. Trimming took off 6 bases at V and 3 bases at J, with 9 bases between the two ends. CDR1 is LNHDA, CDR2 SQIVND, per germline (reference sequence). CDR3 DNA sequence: TGTGCCAGTAGCCAGATGGTCTATAATTCACCCCTCCACTTT. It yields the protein CASSQMVYNSPLHF.

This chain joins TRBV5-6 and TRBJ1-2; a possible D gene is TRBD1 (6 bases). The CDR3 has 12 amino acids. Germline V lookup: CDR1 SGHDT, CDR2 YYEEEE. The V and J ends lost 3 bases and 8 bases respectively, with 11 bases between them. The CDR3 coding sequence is TGTGCCAGCAGCTCACAGGGACGGGGCTACACCTTC. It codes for CASSSQGRGYTF. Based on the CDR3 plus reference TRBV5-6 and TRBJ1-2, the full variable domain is DAGVTQSPTHLIKTRGQQVTLRCSPKSGHDTVSWYQQALGQGPQFIFQYYEEEERQRGNFPDRFSGHQFPNYSSELNVNALLLGDSALYLCASSSQGRGYTFGSGTRLTVV.